The T cell receptor (beta chain) under discussion was sequenced for a study of T cells in localized non-small cell lung cancer. The V and J ends lost 5 bases and 3 bases respectively, with 10 bases between them. CDR1 is MNHGY, CDR2 SAAAGT, per germline. The CDR3 extends over 13 amino acids. The method was immunoSEQ multiplex PCR; TCRdb's version includes in-frame clones alone and lacks a portion of them. The table shows under 3,500 clones, with around 30% occurring only once. The TCR was taken from a woman aged 35 to 70 with stage I squamous cell lung carcinoma. The V and J genes are TRBV6-8 and TRBJ1-1; D remains unclear. Sequenced here: lung tumor tissue, sampled before any cancer treatment. The DNA for the CDR3 is TGTGCCAGCAGTACGACACCGGACACTGAAGCTTTCTTT. It encodes CASSTTPDTEAFF.